This TCR beta chain appears in the sequencing data of a study of Graves' ophthalmopathy and Graves' hyperthyroidism. Notes on the study in general: The model reached approximately 67% sensitivity and about 72% specificity for predicting ophthalmopathy progression.

TCR beta CDR3 regions were amplified from RNA transcripts. The first round was an RT-PCR with HTBI primers, and the second round was a multiplex PCR. TCRdb redid the calling of the multiplex PCR reads with MiXCR, one entry per CDR3 protein. Of hundreds of thousands of distinct CDR3 sequences detected, approximately 22% appear once; the ten largest clones hold more than 5.5%. In germline, CDR1 is GTSNPN, CDR2 SVGIG (reference sequence). The CDR3 loop spans 13 amino acids. With V trimmed by 5 bases and J by 8 bases, 6 bases remained unmatched. This clonotype was counted a few times. Its antigen is unidentified.

V and J are TRBV30 and TRBJ1-2; 12 positions match TRBD1. Sequencing input: peripheral blood. The receptor comes from a woman aged 18-30 years with stable Graves' hyperthyroidism. Some clones in this sample may be carry-over from other donors' samples. The CDR3 coding sequence is TGTGCCTGGGAGGGACAGGGGGCGATCGGCTACACCTTC. Its protein is CAWEGQGAIGYTF.